This T cell receptor beta chain was observed in a study of STAT5B mutations in CD4+ large granular lymphocyte leukemia. The wider study: When available, cryopreserved cells underwent CD8+ depletion before CD4+ selection. General study findings and limits: Top patient clones used TRBV06 genes more often: 8/27 versus 2/35 in controls. The clonality comparison with controls used just five to seven CD4-sorted patient samples. Main leukemic clonotypes were patient-specific, but roughly 23% appeared at low frequency elsewhere.

Germline CDR1 SGHTA, CDR2 FQGTGA. Trimming took 2 bases from V and 3 from J; bases not matched to a gene: 6. The CDR3 is made up of 16 amino acids. For this clone: What it binds is not known.

The table came from immunoSEQ multiplex PCR; TCRdb's copy has only in-frame clones and leaves some out. The sample holds 4,000 to 5,000 clones, approximately 73% seen once. The sequencing input was PBMCs. This receptor was taken from a man in his 70s with CD4+ T-cell large granular lymphocyte leukemia. The chain couples TRBV7-3 to TRBJ2-1; TRBD2 matches 8 bases. CDR3: CASSLLGGAGYNEQFF. CDR3 coding DNA: TGTGCCAGCAGCTTACTCGGGGGGGCAGGCTACAATGAGCAGTTCTTC.